This is a list of T cell receptor beta chains from one sample in a study of cytomegalovirus exposure and HLA in healthy donors. Here immunoSEQ multiplex PCR was the method, and the copy in TCRdb shows in-frame clones only, minus some. Its listing shows roughly 90,000 clones. Sequences were obtained from PBMCs. These receptors all stem from a man aged 50 to 59 in good health and CMV-seropositive. Each CDR3 is given with its conserved first and last residue. Each record gives: D gene, J gene, V gene, CDR3 protein, CDR3 DNA. A D gene is named only where the DNA matches it firmly.

TRBD1 | TRBJ1-2 | TRBV4-3 | CASSLTPGQGVYGYTF | TGCGCCAGCAGCCTTACCCCGGGACAGGGAGTTTATGGCTACACCTTC
TRBD1 | TRBJ1-5 | TRBV27 | CASIRHAGTGGNQPQHF | TGTGCCAGCATTCGCCATGCCGGGACAGGAGGCAATCAGCCCCAGCATTTT
- | TRBJ1-2 | TRBV30 | CAWSVTGNYGYTF | TGTGCCTGGAGTGTGACGGGGAACTATGGCTACACCTTC
TRBD1 | TRBJ1-1 | TRBV4-1 | CAFQGDGTEAFF | TGCGCCTTTCAGGGGGATGGCACTGAAGCTTTCTTT
TRBD2 | TRBJ2-1 | TRBV30 | CAPSGLAGALVAYNEQFF | TGTGCCCCCAGCGGTCTAGCGGGAGCCCTAGTGGCGTACAATGAGCAGTTCTTC
- | TRBJ1-5 | TRBV11-3 | CASSLRENQPQHF | TGTGCCAGCAGCCTACGGGAGAATCAGCCCCAGCATTTT
- | TRBJ1-1 | TRBV6-1 | CASRAGGVVTEAFF | TGTGCCAGCAGGGCGGGGGGGGTAGTTACTGAAGCTTTCTTT
TRBD2 | TRBJ2-2 | TRBV4-3 | CASSFSGRGTGELFF | TGCGCCAGCAGCTTTAGCGGGAGAGGTACCGGGGAGCTGTTTTTT
TRBD1 | TRBJ1-5 | TRBV7-2 | CASSPDRVVQPQHF | TGTGCCAGCAGCCCGGACAGGGTGGTTCAGCCCCAGCATTTT
- | TRBJ1-4 | TRBV19 | CASSGYSPRGYEKLFF | TGTGCCAGTAGTGGATACAGTCCCCGGGGTTACGAAAAACTGTTTTTT
- | TRBJ1-1 | TRBV4-3 | CASSQEGWGRDTEAFF | TGCGCCAGCAGCCAAGAAGGGTGGGGGAGGGACACTGAAGCTTTCTTT
TRBD1 | TRBJ2-1 | TRBV28 | CASSFSDRDGEQFF | TGTGCCAGCAGTTTCTCGGACAGGGATGGTGAGCAGTTCTTC
TRBD1 | TRBJ1-5 | TRBV29-1 | CSVEGQGAGQPQHF | TGCAGCGTTGAAGGACAGGGGGCAGGTCAGCCCCAGCATTTT
- | TRBJ2-6 | TRBV7-3 | CASSQMPGQRSSGANVLTF | TGTGCCAGCAGTCAAATGCCAGGACAGAGAAGCTCTGGGGCCAACGTCCTGACTTTC
- | TRBJ1-2 | TRBV5-5 | CASSSYRGHYGYTF | TGTGCCAGCAGCTCCTACCGGGGTCACTATGGCTACACCTTC
TRBD2 | TRBJ2-5 | TRBV10-1 | CASGQGGRETQYF | TGCGCCAGCGGCCAGGGAGGGAGAGAGACCCAGTACTTC
TRBD2 | TRBJ2-2 | TRBV7-6 | CASSPLAGALNTGELFF | TGTGCCAGCAGCCCACTAGCGGGCGCCCTGAACACCGGGGAGCTGTTTTTT
TRBD2 | TRBJ2-1 | TRBV27 | CASRPAPGLWDHFSSYNEQFF | TGTGCCAGCAGACCGGCCCCGGGACTATGGGATCACTTTAGCTCCTACAATGAGCAGTTCTTC
- | TRBJ2-1 | TRBV7-9 | CASSLAQRRDEQFF | TGTGCCAGCAGCTTAGCCCAGCGCAGAGATGAGCAGTTCTTC
- | TRBJ1-2 | TRBV7-9 | CASSLAPGTNYGYTF | TGTGCCAGCAGCTTAGCGCCGGGGACTAACTATGGCTACACCTTC
TRBD2 | TRBJ2-3 | TRBV4-3 | CASSQGASGRFGDTQYF | TGCGCCAGCAGCCAAGGGGCTAGCGGGAGGTTTGGAGATACGCAGTATTTT
- | TRBJ1-2 | TRBV6-5 | CASGGDSAYGYTF | TGTGCCAGCGGGGGGGACTCAGCCTATGGCTACACCTTC